Given below is one TCR beta chain in context. Antigen specificity is unknown. The CDR3 spans 13 residues. The V gene lost 3 bases and the J gene lost 6 bases, with 7 bases spanning the gap. Germline CDR1 reads KGHDR; CDR2 reads SFDVKD. Sequencing used immunoSEQ multiplex PCR; TCRdb keeps in-frame clones, though not all of them. The data show 140,000 or so clones, roughly nine tenths seen once. This record belongs to a study of T cell responses to AZD1222 COVID-19 vaccine. Whole-study findings and limits: Repertoire collection took place solely once the T cell response had peaked.

The sequence was collected from an adult in good health. The material was peripheral blood, obtained on day 0 of AZD1222 vaccination. This chain uses TRBV24-1 with TRBJ2-2; perhaps TRBD1 as D (6 bases). CDR3 amino acids: CATSDQGPGELFF. The DNA for the CDR3 is TGTGCCACCAGTGATCAGGGGCCCGGGGAGCTGTTTTTT.